What follows are 30 T cell receptor beta chains derived from one specimen sequenced in a study of human T cells and chemical hapten exposure. TCRdb processed the RACE reads anew with MiXCR; each CDR3 protein has one entry. The sample gives 200,000 to 300,000 distinct CDR3 sequences, about 9% of which show up once; over 2% is in the top ten. Time point denoted: pre-sensitization, week 0. Treatment reported: therapeutic diphenylcyclopropenone sensitization with weekly scalp DPC. The source material was whole blood, sampled in connection with sensitization to the hapten diphenylcyclopropenone (DPC). The source of these receptors is a woman in her forties with alopecia areata. Some clones in this sample may be carry-over from other donors' samples.

This chain joins TRBV10-3 and TRBJ1-4; D is uncertain. Trimming stripped 2 bases from V and 2 bases from J, with 6 bases between. Germline values: CDR1 ENHRY, CDR2 SYGVKD. The CDR3 spans 14 residues. Written as DNA, the CDR3 is TGTGCCATCAGTGAGCAAGGGACTAATGAAAAACTGTTTTTT. As protein: CAISEQGTNEKLFF.

Note on this clonotype: Being one base from a much bigger clone, this may be a read error. The chain couples TRBV27 to TRBJ2-3, with D uncertain. CDR1 is MNHEY and CDR2 is SMNVEV in the germline V gene (reference sequence). The CDR3 is 11 amino acids. CDR3 bases: TGTACCAGCAGTTTTGGGGATACGCAGTATTTT. Protein: CTSSFGDTQYF.

The sample holds a few counts of this clonotype. The V call is TRBV10-3, the J call TRBJ2-7; no clear D. The CDR3 spans 15 residues. Germline CDR1 reads ENHRY; CDR2 reads SYGVKD. Trimming took off 2 bases at V and 0 bases at J, with 11 bases between the two ends. CDR3 sequence reads: CAISEPSRSSYEQYF. The DNA for the CDR3 is TGTGCCATCAGTGAGCCGTCCCGGAGCTCCTACGAGCAGTACTTC.

V gene TRBV7-9 combines with J gene TRBJ2-1, with TRBD2 matching over 12 bases. The V gene end was trimmed by 4 bases and the J gene end by 15 bases; junction bases not matched to a gene: 7. This CDR3 has 13 amino acids. Germline lookup yields CDR1 SEHNR and CDR2 FQNEAQ (reference sequence). The CDR3: CASSSTSGSPPFF. The CDR3 nucleotides read TGTGCCAGCAGCTCGACTAGCGGGAGCCCCCCGTTCTTC.

This clonotype was seen only a few times. This rearrangement joins TRBV7-9 to TRBJ2-5, with 7 bases lining up with TRBD1. The CDR3 sequence is 16 residues long. V trimming: 6 bases; J trimming: 2 bases; junction bases outside the gene matches: 12. Germline CDR1 reads SEHNR; CDR2 reads FQNEAQ (reference sequence). The CDR3 coding sequence is TGTGCCAGCAGACCCCCCAGTTACAGGGGACAAGAGACCCAGTACTTC. Translation: CASRPPSYRGQETQYF.

This chain joins TRBV27 and TRBJ2-3; TRBD2 aligns across 9 bases. V trimming: 5 bases; J trimming: 2 bases; junction bases outside the gene matches: 5. Germline lookup yields CDR1 MNHEY and CDR2 SMNVEV (reference sequence). The CDR3 extends over 15 amino acids. Here the CDR3 DNA reads TGTGCCAGCAGTCCCCTAGCGGGACTCACAGATACGCAGTATTTT. Protein sequence: CASSPLAGLTDTQYF.

This clonotype was recorded a few times. This chain links TRBV24-1 with TRBJ1-2; D is possibly TRBD1 (6 bases). The CDR3 extends over 14 amino acids. V lost 3 bases and J 4 bases, leaving 11 bases between the germline ends. The germline CDR1 and CDR2 sequences are KGHDR and SFDVKD. The chain's CDR3 is CATSDPSRGYGYTF. The CDR3 DNA sequence: TGTGCCACCAGTGATCCGAGCAGGGGCTATGGCTACACCTTC.

The table lists this clonotype with many counts. This chain joins TRBV6-4 and TRBJ1-1; a weak D match, TRBD1 (5 bases). Germline CDR1 is MRHNA and CDR2 is SNTAGT. The CDR3 has 14 residues. The germline V and J ends were trimmed by 3 bases and 10 bases, with 18 bases remaining between them. The CDR3 region has the DNA TGTGCCAGCAGTGAAGAACGGACCCTAAGGGGAGCTTTCTTT. Protein: CASSEERTLRGAFF.

This clonotype appeared many times. The rearrangement joins TRBV27 to TRBJ1-2; D is unclear. The CDR3 is 14 amino acids. Germline V gene sequence: CDR1 MNHEY, CDR2 SMNVEV (reference sequence). V lost 2 bases, J lost 4 bases, and 11 bases lay in between. The CDR3: CASSLRAGIYGYTF. For the CDR3, the DNA is TGTGCCAGCAGTTTAAGGGCAGGCATCTATGGCTACACCTTC.

The V call is TRBV27, the J call TRBJ1-4, with unresolved D. Per germline, CDR1 MNHEY and CDR2 SMNVEV (reference sequence). This CDR3 region has 13 residues. Trimming took off 3 bases at V and 6 bases at J, with 8 bases between the two ends. The DNA for the CDR3 is TGTGCCAGCAGTTTTAGCAGCCATGAAAAACTGTTTTTT. Translating it yields CASSFSSHEKLFF.

In this sample, this clonotype turned up many times. The CDR3 bases are TGTGCCAGCACTTGGGGACTAGCGGGGATAGATACGCAGTATTTT. This encodes CASTWGLAGIDTQYF. V gene TRBV2 combines with J gene TRBJ2-3; the match to TRBD2 covers 13 bases. This CDR3 region has 15 residues. Germline lookup yields CDR1 SNHLY and CDR2 FYNNEI. V was clipped by 7 bases and J by 5 bases; unmatched bases: 6.

This clonotype was recorded many times. V is TRBV10-3 and J is TRBJ1-4; D is perhaps TRBD1 (5 bases). Deletions cut 2 bases from V and 10 bases from J, with 14 bases between. CDR3 length equals 14 residues. CDR1 and CDR2 (germline): ENHRY, SYGVKD. CDR3 nucleotide sequence: TGTGCCATCAGTGAGGTGGGGGAAAGGGGAAAACTGTTTTTT. Protein: CAISEVGERGKLFF.

This clonotype was recorded a few times. The rearrangement uses TRBV7-2 and TRBJ2-3, with 12 bases matching TRBD2. Germline V gene sequence: CDR1 SGHTA, CDR2 FQGNSA. Trimming cost V 6 bases and J 5 bases; bases outside gene matches: 9. This CDR3 contains 16 residues. CDR3 amino acids: CASSRLAGGQGDTQYF. DNA for the CDR3: TGTGCCAGCAGTCGGCTAGCGGGAGGGCAGGGAGATACGCAGTATTTT.

The chain recombines TRBV6-2 or TRBV6-3 with TRBJ1-1; unclear D gene. Trimming pared 5 bases from V and 1 base from J, leaving 5 bases between. Germline CDR1 and CDR2: MNHEY and SVGEGT. This CDR3 is built from 12 residues. The CDR3 DNA follows: TGTGCCAGCAGTGTCAGGAACACTGAAGCTTTCTTT. Its translation is CASSVRNTEAFF.

CDR3 protein: CSVAAGGAGANNEQFF. CDR3 DNA sequence: TGCAGCGTAGCCGCTGGGGGAGCGGGAGCCAACAATGAGCAGTTCTTC. This chain links TRBV29-1 with TRBJ2-1, with 8 bases fitting TRBD2. There are 16 residues in the CDR3. V trimming: 6 bases; J trimming: 5 bases; junction bases outside the gene matches: 15. Germline CDR1 is SQVTM and CDR2 is ANQGSEA.

This clonotype showed up many times. V gene TRBV29-1 combines with J gene TRBJ2-2; D gene unclear. The CDR3 length is 15 residues. Germline V gene sequence: CDR1 SQVTM, CDR2 ANQGSEA. Trimming left V 4 bases short and J 0 bases short, with 12 bases between. DNA for the CDR3: TGCAGCGTTGTCCCTGTGGGTTCGAACACCGGGGAGCTGTTTTTT. Translated: CSVVPVGSNTGELFF.

J is TRBJ1-2 and V is TRBV28; no definite D call. Germline V lookup: CDR1 MDHEN, CDR2 SYDVKM. Trimming shortened V by 7 bases and J by 4 bases, and 16 bases separated the two germline ends. The CDR3 length is 14 residues. The CDR3 region has the DNA TGTGCCAGCACCCCGACGGACGGGGTCTATGGCTACACCTTC. Amino acid sequence: CASTPTDGVYGYTF.

The chain joins TRBV5-5 to TRBJ1-1; no clear D gene. This CDR3 spans 14 amino acids. Germline lookup yields CDR1 SGHKS and CDR2 YYEKEE (reference sequence). With 0 bases removed from V and 5 bases from J, the gap between germline ends came to 11 bases. CDR3 nucleotides: TGTGCCAGCAGCTTGGATTGGGGTAGGACTGAAGCTTTCTTT. As protein: CASSLDWGRTEAFF. Variable domain in full (rest from reference TRBV5-5 and TRBJ1-1): DAGVTQSPTHLIKTRGQQVTLRCSPISGHKSVSWYQQVLGQGPQFIFQYYEKEERGRGNFPDRFSARQFPNYSSELNVNALLLGDSALYLCASSLDWGRTEAFFGQGTRLTVV.

This clonotype was seen more than once but under ten times. The chain links TRBV3-1 to TRBJ2-1; the match to TRBD2 covers 11 bases. This CDR3 has 15 residues. The V gene end was trimmed by 2 bases and the J gene end by 6 bases; junction bases not matched to a gene: 3. The V gene's germline CDR1 is LGHDT and CDR2 YNNKEL (reference sequence). Here the CDR3 DNA reads TGTGCCAGCAGCCAAACTAGCGGGAGAGGCAATGAGCAGTTCTTC. Its translation is CASSQTSGRGNEQFF.

J is TRBJ1-3 and V is TRBV20-1; D uncertain. Trimming left V 5 bases short and J 0 bases short, with 11 bases between. Germline V CDR1 and CDR2: DFQATT, SNEGSKA (reference sequence). The CDR3 totals 14 residues. The DNA of the CDR3 is TGCAGTGCTGAAGATTCGAGCTCTGGAAACACCATATATTTT. Protein product: CSAEDSSSGNTIYF.

The chain combines TRBV12-3 or TRBV12-4 with TRBJ2-7, with 16 bases aligning to TRBD2. J lost 7 bases, V lost 6 bases, and 6 bases had no gene match. This CDR3 contains 15 residues. The CDR3 DNA sequence: TGTGCCAGCAGACCGGGACTAGCGGGAGGGCGTGAGCAGTACTTC. This translates into CASRPGLAGGREQYF.

This rearrangement joins TRBV5-1 to TRBJ2-1, with TRBD2 matching 13 bases. The J segment lost 14 bases and the V segment lost 0 bases, leaving 5 bases of the junction unmatched. CDR3 size: 14 residues. Germline CDR1 reads SGHRS; CDR2 reads YFSETQ. CDR3 coding DNA: TGCGCCAGCAGCTTGGCGGGACTAGCGGGATCCAAGTTCTTC. Its protein is CASSLAGLAGSKFF.

The gene calls are TRBV20-1 and TRBJ1-1; D is undetermined. V was pared by 1 base and J by 1 base, with 13 bases between. CDR3 length: 15 residues. CDR1 and CDR2 (germline): DFQATT, SNEGSKA (reference sequence). The CDR3 DNA follows: TGCAGTGCTAGAGGTCACAGAGGTACGAACACTGAAGCTTTCTTT. Protein sequence: CSARGHRGTNTEAFF.

Only a few counts were recorded for this clonotype. The V call is TRBV7-8, the J call TRBJ2-1; 9 positions match TRBD2. The CDR3 consists of 16 residues. The J segment lost 7 bases and the V segment lost 0 bases, leaving 7 bases of the junction unmatched. Looked up from germline, CDR1 is SGHVS and CDR2 is FQNEAQ. CDR3 residues: CASSLARAGGSNEQFF. DNA of the CDR3: TGTGCCAGCAGCTTAGCTCGAGCGGGAGGTTCAAATGAGCAGTTCTTC.

This clonotype came up a few times. The chain uses TRBV7-9 and TRBJ1-2; D is undetermined. CDR1 SEHNR and CDR2 FQNEAQ come from the germline V gene (reference sequence). Deletions cut 5 bases from V and 8 bases from J, with 15 bases between. This CDR3 has 13 amino acids. The CDR3 sequence is CASSPRAGDGYTF. DNA for the CDR3: TGTGCCAGCAGCCCTAGGGCAGGAGACGGCTACACCTTC.

This clonotype turned up a few times. V is TRBV7-2 and J is TRBJ2-3; D is uncertain. Trimming cost V 4 bases and J 4 bases, with 9 bases left between them. Germline V gene sequence: CDR1 SGHTA, CDR2 FQGNSA. The CDR3 has 13 amino acids. CDR3 nucleotides: TGTGCCAGCAGCTCGTCTAGATCAGATACGCAGTATTTT. It specifies CASSSSRSDTQYF.

This clonotype was counted only a few times. This sequence joins TRBV4-2 and TRBJ2-7; 10 bases fit TRBD2. Germline lookup yields CDR1 LGHNA and CDR2 YNFKEQ. The CDR3 sequence is 16 residues long. V dropped 3 bases and J dropped 5; count of bases not matched to a gene: 10. CDR3 sequence reads: CASSQPIAGGSDEQYF. CDR3 DNA: TGTGCCAGCAGCCAGCCGATAGCGGGGGGCTCGGACGAGCAGTACTTC.

The genes are TRBV19 and TRBJ2-7; 10 bases fit TRBD2. Germline CDR1 LNHDA, CDR2 SQIVND (reference sequence). V dropped 5 bases and J dropped 5; count of bases not matched to a gene: 9. The CDR3 runs to 15 residues. CDR3 in DNA: TGTGCCAGTAGTGGGGCTACTAGCGGGAATAACGAGCAGTACTTC. Translation gives CASSGATSGNNEQYF.

This clonotype was detected many times. This chain connects TRBV12-3 or TRBV12-4 to TRBJ1-1, with D unclear. This CDR3 has 13 amino acids. V was clipped by 3 bases and J by 3 bases, with 8 bases between them. The CDR3 region is CASSLGRYTEAFF. CDR3 coding DNA: TGTGCCAGCAGTTTGGGCAGATACACTGAAGCTTTCTTT.

This clonotype was detected a few times. The rearrangement joins TRBV5-1 to TRBJ2-5; TRBD2 agrees at 11 bases. The CDR3 length is 15 residues. V shed 4 bases and J 2 bases; nucleotides not matched to a gene: 4. Germline values: CDR1 SGHRS, CDR2 YFSETQ. CDR3 region: CASSPTSGSQETQYF. The CDR3 DNA reads as TGCGCCAGCAGCCCTACTAGCGGGAGTCAAGAGACCCAGTACTTC.